A selection of T cell receptor beta chains follows, all from one sample in a study of blood T cell repertoires in COVID-19. Sequencing used immunoSEQ multiplex PCR; TCRdb keeps in-frame clones, though not all of them. The table shows fewer than 350,000 clones, with 75% to 95% occurring only once. The material sequenced was peripheral blood. The receptor source for this set is a young woman with COVID-19, enrolled during active disease. Each CDR3 is given with its conserved first and last residue. D genes are given only for firm matches. The size field is filled for only some rows; it gives once, few, many or a size class.

d_call: TRBD2; v_call: TRBV24-1; clone_size: .; j_call: TRBJ2-2; cdr3_length: 14; cdr3_nt: TGTGCCACCAGTCCACTAGCGGCAACCGGGGAGCTGTTTTTT; cdr3_aa: CATSPLAATGELFF
d_call: .; v_call: TRBV3-1/TRBV3-2; clone_size: .; j_call: TRBJ1-2; cdr3_length: 13; cdr3_nt: TGTGCCAGCAGCCAAGAAGTAAGGGGTGGCTACACCTTC; cdr3_aa: CASSQEVRGGYTF
d_call: TRBD1; v_call: TRBV28; clone_size: .; j_call: TRBJ1-2; cdr3_length: 14; cdr3_nt: TGTGCCAGCAGTTTGGACAGGGGCGAGAGGGGCTACACCTTC; cdr3_aa: CASSLDRGERGYTF
d_call: .; v_call: TRBV7-2; clone_size: .; j_call: TRBJ2-7; cdr3_length: 13; cdr3_nt: TGTGCCAGCAGCTTGGTCAGTTCCTACGAGCAGTACTTC; cdr3_aa: CASSLVSSYEQYF
d_call: TRBD1; v_call: TRBV25-1; clone_size: .; j_call: TRBJ2-7; cdr3_length: 16; cdr3_nt: TGTGCCAGCAGTGAACAGGGGGCCCTTCCGGCCTACGAGCAGTACTTC; cdr3_aa: CASSEQGALPAYEQYF
d_call: .; v_call: TRBV18; clone_size: few; j_call: TRBJ1-1; cdr3_length: 15; cdr3_nt: TGTGCCAGCTCACCGGCGGGGGGGTTGGGCACTGAAGCTTTCTTT; cdr3_aa: CASSPAGGLGTEAFF
d_call: TRBD1; v_call: TRBV27; clone_size: .; j_call: TRBJ2-3; cdr3_length: 14; cdr3_nt: TGTGCCAGCAGTCGGACAGGGACCACAGATACGCAGTATTTT; cdr3_aa: CASSRTGTTDTQYF
d_call: TRBD2; v_call: TRBV6-5; clone_size: .; j_call: TRBJ2-7; cdr3_length: 14; cdr3_nt: TGTGCCAGCAGCCTAAGCGGGAGCTCCTACGAGCAGTACTTC; cdr3_aa: CASSLSGSSYEQYF
d_call: TRBD1; v_call: TRBV24-1; clone_size: .; j_call: TRBJ1-4; cdr3_length: 15; cdr3_nt: TGTGCCACCAGTGATCCGACAGGGGTGAATGAAAAACTGTTTTTT; cdr3_aa: CATSDPTGVNEKLFF
d_call: TRBD2; v_call: TRBV6-2/TRBV6-3; clone_size: .; j_call: TRBJ2-1; cdr3_length: 17; cdr3_nt: TGTGCCAGCAGTAAAACGGTGGAGCGGGAGGAATTTAATGAGCAGTTCTTC; cdr3_aa: CASSKTVEREEFNEQFF
d_call: TRBD1; v_call: TRBV3-1/TRBV3-2; clone_size: .; j_call: TRBJ2-3; cdr3_length: 14; cdr3_nt: TGTGCCAGCAGCGGCGACAGGGGCACAGATACGCAGTATTTT; cdr3_aa: CASSGDRGTDTQYF
d_call: TRBD1; v_call: TRBV30; clone_size: .; j_call: TRBJ1-1; cdr3_length: 13; cdr3_nt: TGTGCCTGGAATCCACAGGGGGGAACTGAAGCTTTCTTT; cdr3_aa: CAWNPQGGTEAFF
d_call: .; v_call: TRBV2; clone_size: .; j_call: TRBJ1-1; cdr3_length: 14; cdr3_nt: TGTGCCAGCAACAGGGTAATGGGAAACACTGAAGCTTTCTTT; cdr3_aa: CASNRVMGNTEAFF
d_call: TRBD1; v_call: TRBV3-1/TRBV3-2; clone_size: .; j_call: TRBJ1-6; cdr3_length: 16; cdr3_nt: TGTGCCAGCAGCCAACCCGGGACAGGGAGGGCTTCACCCCTCCACTTT; cdr3_aa: CASSQPGTGRASPLHF
d_call: TRBD1; v_call: TRBV6-5; clone_size: .; j_call: TRBJ2-7; cdr3_length: 15; cdr3_nt: TGTGCCAGCAGCCTAACGGGACAGGGGGCCTACGAGCAGTACTTC; cdr3_aa: CASSLTGQGAYEQYF
d_call: .; v_call: TRBV28; clone_size: .; j_call: TRBJ1-2; cdr3_length: 15; cdr3_nt: TGTGCCAGCACCCCCCCGATCCCGGAGATCTATGGCTACACCTTC; cdr3_aa: CASTPPIPEIYGYTF
d_call: .; v_call: TRBV5-6; clone_size: once; j_call: TRBJ2-2; cdr3_length: 12; cdr3_nt: TGTGCCAGCAGCTCCTCCGGCGGGGAGCTGTTTTTT; cdr3_aa: CASSSSGGELFF
d_call: .; v_call: TRBV19; clone_size: .; j_call: TRBJ1-4; cdr3_length: 15; cdr3_nt: TGTGCCAGTAGTATTCTTGCGTCGACTAATGAAAAACTGTTTTTT; cdr3_aa: CASSILASTNEKLFF
d_call: .; v_call: TRBV9; clone_size: .; j_call: TRBJ2-2; cdr3_length: 16; cdr3_nt: TGTGCCAGCAGCCCCCTGGGGCAAGCGAACACCGGGGAGCTGTTTTTT; cdr3_aa: CASSPLGQANTGELFF
d_call: .; v_call: TRBV5-1; clone_size: .; j_call: TRBJ2-1; cdr3_length: 13; cdr3_nt: TGCGCCAGCAGCTTTGAGTCTCCGAGGGAGCAGTTCTTC; cdr3_aa: CASSFESPREQFF
d_call: .; v_call: TRBV12-3/TRBV12-4; clone_size: .; j_call: TRBJ1-1; cdr3_length: 12; cdr3_nt: TGTGCCAGCGGGGGGGGGAACACTGAAGCTTTCTTT; cdr3_aa: CASGGGNTEAFF
d_call: .; v_call: TRBV30; clone_size: .; j_call: TRBJ1-5; cdr3_length: 13; cdr3_nt: TGTGCCTGGCAAAGACAGAGCAATCAGCCCCAGCATTTT; cdr3_aa: CAWQRQSNQPQHF
d_call: .; v_call: TRBV11-2; clone_size: .; j_call: TRBJ1-4; cdr3_length: 15; cdr3_nt: TGTGCCAGCAGCCCAGGGGATTTAACTAATGAAAAACTGTTTTTT; cdr3_aa: CASSPGDLTNEKLFF
d_call: TRBD1; v_call: TRBV11-2; clone_size: .; j_call: TRBJ2-6; cdr3_length: 15; cdr3_nt: TGTGCCAGCAGCCCCGACAGGGCTGGGGCCAACGTCCTGACTTTC; cdr3_aa: CASSPDRAGANVLTF
d_call: TRBD1; v_call: TRBV6-5; clone_size: .; j_call: TRBJ2-7; cdr3_length: 15; cdr3_nt: TGTGCCAGCAGTTATGGGGACAGGGGAATATCCGAGCAGTACTTC; cdr3_aa: CASSYGDRGISEQYF
d_call: TRBD1; v_call: TRBV7-2; clone_size: few; j_call: TRBJ1-2; cdr3_length: 14; cdr3_nt: TGTGCCAGCAGCTTAGCCGGGACAGGAAATGGCTACACCTTC; cdr3_aa: CASSLAGTGNGYTF
d_call: .; v_call: TRBV21-1; clone_size: .; j_call: TRBJ2-7; cdr3_length: 16; cdr3_nt: TGTGCCAGCAGCAAACGAAGGACAGTAATAAACTACGAGCAGTACTTC; cdr3_aa: CASSKRRTVINYEQYF
d_call: .; v_call: TRBV5-6; clone_size: .; j_call: TRBJ2-7; cdr3_length: 13; cdr3_nt: TGTGCCAGCAGCTTGGAGAGTACCTACGAGCAGTACTTC; cdr3_aa: CASSLESTYEQYF